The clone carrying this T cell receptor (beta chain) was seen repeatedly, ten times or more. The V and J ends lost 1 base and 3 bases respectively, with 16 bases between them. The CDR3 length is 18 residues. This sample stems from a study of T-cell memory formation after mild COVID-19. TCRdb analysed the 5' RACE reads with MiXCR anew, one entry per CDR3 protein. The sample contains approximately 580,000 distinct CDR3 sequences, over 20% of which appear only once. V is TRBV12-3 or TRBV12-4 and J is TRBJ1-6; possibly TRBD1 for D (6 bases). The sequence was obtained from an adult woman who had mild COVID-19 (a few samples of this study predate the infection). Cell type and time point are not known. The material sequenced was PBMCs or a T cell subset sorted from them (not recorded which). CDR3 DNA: TGTGCCAGCAGTTTAGTCCGAGGGGGGGCCATCTATAATTCACCCCTCCACTTT. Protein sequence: CASSLVRGGAIYNSPLHF.